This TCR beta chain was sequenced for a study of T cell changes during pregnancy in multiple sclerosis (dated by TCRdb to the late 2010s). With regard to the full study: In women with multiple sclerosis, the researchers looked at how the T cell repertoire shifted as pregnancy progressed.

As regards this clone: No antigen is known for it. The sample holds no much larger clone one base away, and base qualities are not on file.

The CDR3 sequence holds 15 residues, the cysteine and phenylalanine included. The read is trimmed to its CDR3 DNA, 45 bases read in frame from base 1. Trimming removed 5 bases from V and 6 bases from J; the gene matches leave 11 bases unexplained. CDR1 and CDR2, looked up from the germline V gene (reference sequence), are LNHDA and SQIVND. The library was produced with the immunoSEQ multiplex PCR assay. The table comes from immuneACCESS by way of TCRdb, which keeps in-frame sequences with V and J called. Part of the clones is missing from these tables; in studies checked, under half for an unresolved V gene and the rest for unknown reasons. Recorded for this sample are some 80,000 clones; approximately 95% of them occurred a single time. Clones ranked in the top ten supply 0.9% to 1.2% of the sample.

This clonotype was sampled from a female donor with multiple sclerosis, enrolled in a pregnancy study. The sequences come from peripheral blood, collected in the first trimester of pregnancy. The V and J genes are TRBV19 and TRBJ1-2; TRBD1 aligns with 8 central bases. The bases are TGTGCCAGTAGTTGGATCCCGGACAGGGACCATGGCTACACCTTC. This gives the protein CASSWIPDRDHGYTF.